This TCR beta chain is drawn from a study of prognosis after radiotherapy for stage I lung cancer. Turning to the study itself: Distant metastases arose in a few patients, median around seven months post-radiotherapy; approximately 15 had no significant progression. Study observations and caveats: With medians of approximately 10,000 versus 7,000, unique TCR clone counts fell after stereotactic body radiation therapy.

Points on this clonotype: The antigen remains unidentified. Since the CDR3 does not end with the conserved phenylalanine or tryptophan, this likely comes from a read error. The DNA is omitted, as the CDR3 cannot be located on it reliably, and the CDR3 follows TCRdb's listing.

A volume of roughly 6 milliliters of peripheral blood was collected by draw at each of two time points. The CDR3 is made up of 8 amino acids, end residues included. The germline CDR1 and CDR2 sequences are SGHTA and FQGTGA. Multiplex PCR, run in two rounds, amplified TCR beta CDR3 from genomic DNA. During first-round PCR, primers specific to each TRBV and TRBJ gene were used. Universal primers were what the second PCR round used. MiXCR, run by TCRdb on the multiplex PCR reads, gives a single entry per CDR3 protein. The sample carries about 23,000 distinct CDR3 sequences, more than 40% recorded once. This specimen was PBMCs, taken before or after stereotactic body radiation therapy (not recorded which). The chain is built from TRBV7-3 and TRBJ1-4. The clonotype comes from a donor aged 50 or older with non-small cell lung cancer. This CDR3 reads CASSRTIL.